These 22 T cell receptor beta chains originate from one sample sequenced in a study of T cell repertoires in cytomegalovirus infection. From the reads, TCRdb called clonotypes with MiXCR, one entry per CDR3 protein. The table has about 150,000 distinct CDR3 sequences, 20% to 30% seen once. Sequencing was performed on PBMCs. Every receptor here comes from a human donor in good health (CMV status not recorded). Some clones in this sample may be carry-over from other donors' samples.

This clonotype was observed a handful of times. The chain combines TRBV2 with TRBJ2-7; D is perhaps TRBD1 (5 bases). Germline assignment: CDR1 SNHLY and CDR2 FYNNEI. The CDR3 sequence is 10 residues long. V shed 10 bases and J shed 3 bases, with 7 bases lying between them. CDR3 loop: CATTGYEQYF. In nucleotides, the CDR3 is TGTGCCACCACAGGCTACGAGCAGTACTTC.

This clonotype was recorded at least ten times. The chain carries TRBV7-2 and TRBJ2-1; no firm D call. Trimming took off 5 bases at V and 7 bases at J, with 6 bases between the two ends. This CDR3 has 11 amino acids. Germline values: CDR1 SGHTA, CDR2 FQGNSA. CDR3 in amino acids: CASSQRNEQFF. The CDR3 DNA reads as TGTGCCAGCAGCCAAAGAAATGAGCAGTTCTTC. The whole variable domain, filled in from reference TRBV7-2 and TRBJ2-1, reads GAGVSQSPSNKVTEKGKDVELRCDPISGHTALYWYRQSLGQGLEFLIYFQGNSAPDKSGLPSDRFSAERTGGSVSTLTIQRTQQEDSAVYLCASSQRNEQFFGPGTRLTVL.

This clonotype was found many times. The CDR3 nucleotides read TGTGCCAGCAGCCCCAATAGGGGCACGAACACTGAAGCTTTCTTT. Its translation: CASSPNRGTNTEAFF. The V gene is TRBV7-2, the J gene TRBJ1-1, with D tentatively TRBD1 (5 bases). Trimming took 5 bases from V and 1 from J, leaving 14 bases between them. CDR1 is SGHTA, CDR2 FQGNSA, per germline. This CDR3 is 15 amino acids long.

The CDR3 bases are TGCGCCAGCAGCCAAGATCTGGCAGGGGGCGTCCTCAATGAGCAGTTCTTC. It translates to CASSQDLAGGVLNEQFF. The chain links TRBV4-1 to TRBJ2-1, with 8 bases that match TRBD1. CDR1 is MGHRA, CDR2 YSYEKL, per germline. The CDR3 consists of 17 residues. V shed 0 bases and J 6 bases; nucleotides not matched to a gene: 10.

The V call is TRBV7-2, the J call TRBJ2-1, with 9 bases aligning to TRBD2. The CDR3 has 16 residues. Germline loops: CDR1 SGHTA, CDR2 FQGNSA. V trimming: 4 bases; J trimming: 9 bases; junction bases outside the gene matches: 13. The CDR3 bases are TGTGCCAGCAGCTCAGCACGGGCGGGAGGGCTCCTTGAGCAGTTCTTC. This codes for CASSSARAGGLLEQFF.

The V call is TRBV29-1, the J call TRBJ1-1; TRBD1 matches 8 bases. This CDR3 contains 12 residues. Germline CDR1 SQVTM, CDR2 ANQGSEA. The trim removed 7 bases at V and 4 bases at J, leaving 5 bases unmatched. CDR3 nucleotide sequence: TGCAGCGCAACAGGGGGAACCACTGAAGCTTTCTTT. This gives the protein CSATGGTTEAFF.

The chain uses TRBV10-3 and TRBJ2-7; TRBD1 aligns across 9 bases. V shed 6 bases, J shed 2 bases, and the junction held 2 bases outside the gene matches. This CDR3 spans 13 amino acids. Germline V gene sequence: CDR1 ENHRY, CDR2 SYGVKD. The CDR3 region is CAIRGQGTYEQYF. CDR3 nucleotides: TGTGCCATCAGGGGACAGGGCACCTACGAGCAGTACTTC.

The rearrangement uses TRBV4-3 and TRBJ1-6; D may be TRBD1 (5 bases). Trimming stripped 0 bases from V and 10 bases from J, with 10 bases between. The CDR3 sequence is 14 residues long. Germline V gives CDR1 LGHNA, CDR2 YSLEER. As DNA, the CDR3 is TGCGCCAGCAGCCAAGATTCGAGGGGCTCACCCCTCCACTTT. It specifies CASSQDSRGSPLHF.

The rearrangement links TRBV28 to TRBJ1-1; TRBD1 might be the D (6 bases). Germline V CDR1 and CDR2: MDHEN, SYDVKM. V shed 5 bases and J shed 11 bases, with 12 bases lying between them. This CDR3 is built from 11 residues. The CDR3 nucleotides read TGTGCCAGCAGTGTAACAGGGCGGGCTTTCTTT. It specifies CASSVTGRAFF.

This clonotype was seen a handful of times. V gene TRBV27 combines with J gene TRBJ1-2; weak D call: TRBD1 (5 bases). Germline V gene lookup returns CDR1 MNHEY and CDR2 SMNVEV (reference sequence). The V end lost 4 bases, the J end lost 4 bases, and 13 bases lay between the germline ends. CDR3 length equals 14 residues. The CDR3 DNA sequence: TGTGCCAGCAGTTCCCGAGGGGCCCCCTATGGCTACACCTTC. Residues: CASSSRGAPYGYTF.

This clonotype was detected ten times or more. This sequence joins TRBV7-6 and TRBJ2-1, with 7 bases aligning to TRBD2. Germline CDR1 reads SGHVS; CDR2 reads FNYEAQ. Trimming cost V 5 bases and J 8 bases; bases outside gene matches: 12. This CDR3 is 15 amino acids long. The CDR3 coding sequence is TGTGCCAGCAGCCCTGCTCGGGGGGAGGTTGATGAGCAGTTCTTC. It encodes CASSPARGEVDEQFF.

The chain uses TRBV20-1 and TRBJ1-1; D not resolved. The CDR3 is 15 residues long. The germline V gene has CDR1 DFQATT and CDR2 SNEGSKA (reference sequence). Deletions cut 1 base from V and 0 bases from J, with 12 bases between. The CDR3 is CSARGRETMNTEAFF. Written as DNA, the CDR3 is TGCAGTGCTAGAGGGAGGGAGACTATGAACACTGAAGCTTTCTTT.

Regarding this clonotype: One base away lies a much larger clone, so this may be a sequencing read error. The chain is built from TRBV28 and TRBJ1-4; D uncertain. Per the germline V gene, CDR1 is MDHEN and CDR2 is SYDVKM. The CDR3 contains 14 residues. In DNA, the CDR3 is TGTGCCGGCAGTTTAATCCTGAGTAATGAAAAACTGTTTTTT. This gives the protein CAGSLILSNEKLFF.

The V and J genes are TRBV14 and TRBJ2-1; no definite D call. The CDR3 is made up of 13 amino acids. V was cut by 4 bases and J by 9 bases, with 13 bases left in between. The germline V gene encodes CDR1 SGHDN and CDR2 FVKESK. CDR3 nucleotide sequence: TGTGCCAGCAGCCCCAGACATCAACGTGAGCAGTTCTTC. Translating gives CASSPRHQREQFF.

This clonotype was picked up many times. The chain has TRBV7-2 and TRBJ2-7; 14 nucleotides agree with TRBD2. The CDR3 totals 16 residues. Germline CDR1 and CDR2: SGHTA and FQGNSA. The V and J ends lost 5 bases and 6 bases, in that order; junction bases with no gene match: 9. The CDR3 sequence is CASSTPGLAGVSEQYF. The CDR3 DNA reads as TGTGCCAGCAGCACCCCGGGACTAGCGGGAGTATCCGAGCAGTACTTC.

The table lists this clonotype with many counts. V is TRBV7-6 and J is TRBJ2-3, with 7 positions matching TRBD2. Per germline, CDR1 SGHVS and CDR2 FNYEAQ. This CDR3 has 14 residues. Trimming removed 5 bases from V and 3 bases from J; junction bases left unmatched: 5. The CDR3 DNA reads as TGTGCCAGCAGCCATCGACTAGCAACAGATACGCAGTATTTT. Protein sequence: CASSHRLATDTQYF.

By sample share, this clonotype is medium-sized. The chain is built from TRBV7-2 and TRBJ2-5, with TRBD1 as a possible D gene (5 bases). CDR3 length: 12 residues. Germline lookup yields CDR1 SGHTA and CDR2 FQGNSA. V dropped 0 bases and J dropped 9 bases, with 8 bases sitting between them. CDR3 protein: CASSLALGAQYF. In DNA form, the CDR3 reads TGTGCCAGCAGCTTAGCGTTAGGGGCCCAGTACTTC.

The rearrangement uses TRBV6-5 and TRBJ2-4, with a tentative D call TRBD1 (6 bases). The germline gives CDR1 MNHEY, CDR2 SVGAGI. The CDR3 is 13 residues long. The V and J ends lost 2 bases and 5 bases respectively, with 7 bases between them. CDR3 sequence: CASSYGTQNIQYF. The CDR3 region has the DNA TGTGCCAGCAGTTACGGGACACAAAACATTCAGTACTTC.

This clonotype has ten or more counts. The genes are TRBV7-2 and TRBJ2-1; weak D call: TRBD1 (5 bases). Trimming shortened V by 6 bases and J by 3 bases, and 12 bases separated the two germline ends. Looked up from germline, CDR1 is SGHTA and CDR2 is FQGNSA. CDR3 length: 14 residues. CDR3 sequence (DNA): TGTGCCAGCAGTCAACAGGCCATCTACAATGAGCAGTTCTTC. Amino acid sequence: CASSQQAIYNEQFF.

In its sample, this clonotype was seen many times. The chain employs TRBV7-2 and TRBJ1-1; 10 bases agree with TRBD1. Germline V CDR1 and CDR2: SGHTA, FQGNSA. Losses at the gene ends were 2 bases for V and 4 bases for J; bases not matched to a gene: 4. This CDR3 is 15 amino acids long. The DNA for the CDR3 is TGTGCCAGCAGCTTAAGCCGGACAGGGGGCACTGAAGCTTTCTTT. Residues: CASSLSRTGGTEAFF. The full variable domain, rest sourced from reference TRBV7-2 and TRBJ1-1, is GAGVSQSPSNKVTEKGKDVELRCDPISGHTALYWYRQSLGQGLEFLIYFQGNSAPDKSGLPSDRFSAERTGGSVSTLTIQRTQQEDSAVYLCASSLSRTGGTEAFFGQGTRLTVV.

V is TRBV7-3 and J is TRBJ1-1, with D hard to call. CDR1 is SGHTA and CDR2 is FQGTGA in the germline V gene. Trimming left V 3 bases short and J 5 bases short, with 10 bases between. The CDR3 contains 13 residues. CDR3 region: CASSFEGDTEAFF. The CDR3 DNA follows: TGTGCCAGCAGCTTTGAGGGCGATACTGAAGCTTTCTTT. Together with reference TRBV7-3 and TRBJ1-1, the CDR3 gives the full variable domain: GAGVSQTPSNKVTEKGKYVELRCDPISGHTALYWYRQSLGQGPEFLIYFQGTGAADDSGLPNDRFFAVRPEGSVSTLKIQRTERGDSAVYLCASSFEGDTEAFFGQGTRLTVV.

As to this clonotype: One base away lies a much larger clone, so this may be a sequencing read error. In this CDR3 the conserved last residue, phenylalanine or tryptophan, is missing, so a read error is likely. The limits of the CDR3 on the DNA are not certain, so only TCRdb's listed CDR3 is given. The V call is TRBV7-2, the J call TRBJ2-3; TRBD1 was called by the table and not checked on the DNA. Looked up from germline, CDR1 is SGHTA and CDR2 is FQGNSA. The CDR3 length is 16 residues, termini included. CDR3: CASSFLWTDPPYTQYL.